This T cell receptor beta chain was sequenced in a study of OX40 agonist ivuxolimab in advanced cancers. Profiled with immunoSEQ multiplex PCR; TCRdb holds only in-frame clones, not every one. The sample lists more than 80,000 clones; around 87% were seen once. With 3 bases removed from V and 0 bases from J, the gap between germline ends came to 14 bases. Germline CDR1 ENHRY, CDR2 SYGVKD. This CDR3 region has 16 residues. This sample comprised CD4+ or CD8+ T cells sorted from blood, obtained in a trial of the OX40 agonist ivuxolimab. The TCR originated in an adult with an advanced solid tumor such as melanoma, head and neck, liver or kidney cancer. This chain links TRBV10-3 with TRBJ1-2, with TRBD1 as a possible D gene (5 bases). The CDR3 DNA follows: TGTGCCATCAGTGAAGGGGTCCGAGCCACTAACTATGGCTACACCTTC. Amino acid sequence: CAISEGVRATNYGYTF.